This T cell receptor beta chain is from a study of prognosis after radiotherapy for stage I lung cancer. Study-level background: Each patient with non-small cell lung cancer was deemed medically inoperable. About a dozen patients' tumors were adenocarcinoma, and 6 or 7 patients' tumors were squamous cell carcinoma.

With regard to this clonotype: Antigen: not known. A much larger clone sits a single nucleotide away, making a read error possible.

The TCR beta CDR3 region was amplified from genomic DNA, with two rounds of multiplex PCR being used for the amplification. Gene-specific TRBV and TRBJ primers were used in PCR round one. TCRdb called the multiplex PCR reads again in MiXCR, with one record for every CDR3 protein. Of 45,000 to 60,000 distinct CDR3 sequences in the sample, around a third were seen once. Whole-study results and caveats: Lower Shannon entropy values were found after stereotactic body radiation therapy in patients who developed distant metastases.

V gave up 5 bases and J gave up 8 bases, with 15 bases separating them. This CDR3 spans 13 amino acids. Per the germline V gene, CDR1 is MNHNS and CDR2 is SASEGT. Source: PBMCs, taken before or after stereotactic body radiation therapy (not recorded which). The rearrangement joins TRBV6-1 to TRBJ1-1; maybe TRBD1 (6 bases). This TCR came from a donor over 45 with non-small cell lung cancer. This CDR3 reads CASSRTVIREAFF. The CDR3 DNA is TGTGCCAGCAGTAGGACAGTGATTAGAGAAGCTTTCTTT.